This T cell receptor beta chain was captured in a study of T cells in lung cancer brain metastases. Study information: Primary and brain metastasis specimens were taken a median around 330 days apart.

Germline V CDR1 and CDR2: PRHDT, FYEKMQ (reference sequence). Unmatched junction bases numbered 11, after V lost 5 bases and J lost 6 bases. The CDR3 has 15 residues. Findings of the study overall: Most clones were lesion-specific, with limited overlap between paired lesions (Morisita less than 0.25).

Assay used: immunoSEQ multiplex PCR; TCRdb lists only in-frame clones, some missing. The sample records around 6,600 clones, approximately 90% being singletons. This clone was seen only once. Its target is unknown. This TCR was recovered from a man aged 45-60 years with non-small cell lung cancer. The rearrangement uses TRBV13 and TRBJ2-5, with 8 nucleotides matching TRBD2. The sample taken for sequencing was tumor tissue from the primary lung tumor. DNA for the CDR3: TGTGCCAGCAGCCCCCTCGCGGGGGGCTTCAAGACCCAGTACTTC. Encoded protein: CASSPLAGGFKTQYF.